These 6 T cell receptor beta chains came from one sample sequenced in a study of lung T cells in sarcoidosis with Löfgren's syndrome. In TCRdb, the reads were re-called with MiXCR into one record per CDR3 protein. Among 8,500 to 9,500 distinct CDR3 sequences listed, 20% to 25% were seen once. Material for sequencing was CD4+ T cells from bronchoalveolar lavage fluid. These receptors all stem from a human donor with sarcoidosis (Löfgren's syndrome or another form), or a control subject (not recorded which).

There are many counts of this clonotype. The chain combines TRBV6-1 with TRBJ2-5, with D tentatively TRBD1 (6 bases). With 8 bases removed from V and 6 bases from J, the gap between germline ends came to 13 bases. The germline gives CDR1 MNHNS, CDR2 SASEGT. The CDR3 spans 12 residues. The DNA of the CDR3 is TGTGCCAGCGGAGAGGGGGAGAAGACCCAGTACTTC. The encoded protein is CASGEGEKTQYF.

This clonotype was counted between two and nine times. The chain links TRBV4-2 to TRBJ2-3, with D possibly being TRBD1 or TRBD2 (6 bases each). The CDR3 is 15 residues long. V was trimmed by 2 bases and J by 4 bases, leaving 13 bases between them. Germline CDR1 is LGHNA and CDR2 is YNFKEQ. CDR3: CASSQKNGGSDTQYF. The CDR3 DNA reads TGTGCCAGCAGCCAAAAAAACGGGGGCTCAGATACGCAGTATTTT.

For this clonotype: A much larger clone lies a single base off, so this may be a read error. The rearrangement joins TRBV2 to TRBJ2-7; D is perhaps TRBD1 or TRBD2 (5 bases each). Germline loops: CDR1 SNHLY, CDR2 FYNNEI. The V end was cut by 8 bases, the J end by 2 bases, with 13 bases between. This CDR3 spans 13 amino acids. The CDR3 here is CASALGPAYEQYF. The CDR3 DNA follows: TGTGCCAGCGCCTTGGGACCTGCCTACGAGCAGTACTTC.

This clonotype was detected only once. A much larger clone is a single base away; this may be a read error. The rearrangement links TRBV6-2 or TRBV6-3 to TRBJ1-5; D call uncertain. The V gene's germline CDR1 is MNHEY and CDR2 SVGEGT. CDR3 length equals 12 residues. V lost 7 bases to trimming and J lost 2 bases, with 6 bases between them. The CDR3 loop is CASTFRNQPQHF. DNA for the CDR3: TGTGCCAGCACCTTCCGCAATCAGCCCCAGCATTTT.

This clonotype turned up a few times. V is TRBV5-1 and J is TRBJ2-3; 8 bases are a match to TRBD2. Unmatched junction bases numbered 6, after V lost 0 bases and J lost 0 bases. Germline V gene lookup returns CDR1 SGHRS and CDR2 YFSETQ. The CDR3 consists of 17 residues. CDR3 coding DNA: TGCGCCAGCAGCTTGGTTCCAGCGGGGGCTAGCACAGATACGCAGTATTTT. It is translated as CASSLVPAGASTDTQYF.

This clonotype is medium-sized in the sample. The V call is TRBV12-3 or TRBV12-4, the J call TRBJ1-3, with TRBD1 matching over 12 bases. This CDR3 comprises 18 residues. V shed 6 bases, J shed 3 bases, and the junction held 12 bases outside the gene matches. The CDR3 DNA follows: TGTGCCAGCAGCTCCCGGGACAGGGGGCTCGGGGATGGAAACACCATATATTTT. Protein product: CASSSRDRGLGDGNTIYF.